The 23 T cell receptor beta chains below come from one sample, sequenced in a study of blood T cells in healthy people across ages. It was with a sample-barcoded 5' primer and a J-beta primer mix that a second PCR of roughly 7 to 12 cycles was run. TCRdb redid the calling of the 5' RACE reads with MiXCR, one entry per CDR3 protein. The sample records hundreds of thousands of distinct CDR3 sequences, more than 50% being singletons. Sequencing was done on a sample of blood. These TCRs come from a man aged 35 to 55 in good health.

The V gene is TRBV20-1, the J gene TRBJ2-4; D unclear. Trimming stripped 5 bases from V and 15 bases from J, with 8 bases between. This CDR3 region has 8 residues. Germline V gives CDR1 DFQATT, CDR2 SNEGSKA (reference sequence). CDR3 in amino acids: CSAPGGYF. The CDR3 DNA sequence: TGCAGTGCTCCTGGCGGGTACTTC.

This clonotype was picked up a small number of times. The chain recombines TRBV10-3 with TRBJ2-7, with D possibly TRBD2 on 5 matching bases. The germline gives CDR1 ENHRY, CDR2 SYGVKD. V shed 2 bases and J shed 2 bases, with 13 bases lying between them. The CDR3 extends over 15 amino acids. This chain's CDR3 is CAISERLLSTYEQYF. CDR3 nucleotide sequence: TGTGCCATCAGTGAGCGACTACTAAGTACCTACGAGCAGTACTTC.

This chain connects TRBV5-1 to TRBJ2-4, with 7 bases aligning to TRBD1. There are 15 residues in the CDR3. The J segment lost 0 bases and the V segment lost 3 bases, leaving 3 bases of the junction unmatched. CDR1 is SGHRS and CDR2 is YFSETQ in the germline V gene. The chain's CDR3 is CASSSGGVAKNIQYF. The CDR3 DNA follows: TGCGCCAGCAGCTCAGGGGGAGTAGCCAAAAACATTCAGTACTTC.

This clonotype was counted only a few times. The chain carries TRBV12-3 or TRBV12-4 and TRBJ1-1; D may be TRBD1 (5 bases). This CDR3 spans 13 amino acids. The V end lost 6 bases, the J end lost 7 bases, and 15 bases lay between the germline ends. Written as DNA, the CDR3 is TGTGCCAGCAGGACGGGCCAGGGTATTGAAGCTTTCTTT. Amino acids: CASRTGQGIEAFF.

The rearrangement uses TRBV9 and TRBJ2-5, with 7 bases lining up with TRBD1. CDR1 and CDR2 from the germline V gene are SGDLS and YYNGEE. Trimming took 2 bases from V and 7 from J; bases not matched to a gene: 8. The CDR3 sequence is 14 residues long. The CDR3 region has the DNA TGTGCCAGCAGCGTCCAGACAGGGAGCGGGACCCAGTACTTC. Its translation is CASSVQTGSGTQYF.

The gene calls are TRBV6-6 and TRBJ1-2; 7 bases match TRBD1. Trimming at V came to 4 bases and at J to 0 bases, leaving 8 bases not matched to a gene. Per germline, CDR1 MNHNY and CDR2 SVGAGI (reference sequence). The CDR3 has 16 residues. The CDR3 coding sequence is TGTGCCAGCAGTTCCGGGACAGCCACAACTAACTATGGCTACACCTTC. Encoded protein: CASSSGTATTNYGYTF.

The rearrangement joins TRBV5-1 to TRBJ1-1; tentatively, D is TRBD1 (6 bases). The CDR3 spans 15 residues. V was trimmed by 1 base and J by 0 bases, leaving 10 bases between them. The V gene's germline CDR1 is SGHRS and CDR2 YFSETQ. The CDR3 sequence is CASSLTGLVNTEAFF. In nucleotides, the CDR3 is TGCGCCAGCAGCTTGACAGGGCTCGTGAACACTGAAGCTTTCTTT.

The V gene is TRBV3-1, the J gene TRBJ2-7, with a weak D call TRBD1 (6 bases). This CDR3 has 14 amino acids. The germline V gene encodes CDR1 LGHDT and CDR2 YNNKEL (reference sequence). The V and J ends lost 4 bases and 1 base respectively, with 11 bases between them. The CDR3: CASSPGAGSYEQYF. DNA of the CDR3: TGTGCCAGCAGCCCAGGGGCCGGGTCCTACGAGCAGTACTTC.

The gene calls are TRBV24-1 and TRBJ2-5, with D uncertain. The CDR3 is made up of 15 amino acids. Germline CDR1 and CDR2: KGHDR and SFDVKD. V was trimmed by 4 bases and J by 5 bases, leaving 16 bases between them. CDR3 amino acids: CATSDPQVGMETQYF. The CDR3 coding sequence is TGTGCCACCAGTGACCCACAAGTGGGTATGGAGACCCAGTACTTC.

The CDR3 DNA reads as TGTGCCAGCAGTCGGGGACAGGGGACGGACTATGGCTACACCTTC. Encoded protein: CASSRGQGTDYGYTF. The J gene is TRBJ1-2, the V gene TRBV2; 10 bases map to TRBD1. The CDR3 runs 15 residues. Germline CDR1 SNHLY, CDR2 FYNNEI. J lost 3 bases, V lost 5 bases, and 6 bases had no gene match.

The V call is TRBV2, the J call TRBJ2-1, with D hard to call. Germline loops: CDR1 SNHLY, CDR2 FYNNEI. The CDR3 totals 14 residues. Trimming took off 3 bases at V and 7 bases at J, with 13 bases between the two ends. Here the CDR3 DNA reads TGTGCCAGCAGTGAGGTAAAAGGCCGTAATGAGCAGTTCTTC. The encoded protein is CASSEVKGRNEQFF.

This rearrangement joins TRBV5-1 to TRBJ2-1; TRBD1 might be the D (7 bases). The CDR3 contains 16 residues. V dropped 4 bases and J dropped 3 bases, with 17 bases sitting between them. Germline loops: CDR1 SGHRS, CDR2 YFSETQ. In nucleotides, the CDR3 is TGCGCCAGCAGCCAGGGGGGCGGGAACATCTACAATGAGCAGTTCTTC. The encoded protein is CASSQGGGNIYNEQFF.

Details on this clonotype: A much larger clone differs by one base, so this may be a read error. The gene calls are TRBV9 and TRBJ1-4; 8 positions agree with TRBD1. The CDR3 has 13 residues. CDR1 is SGDLS and CDR2 is YYNGEE in the germline V gene. CDR3 in DNA: TGTGCCTGCAGCGTAGGACAGGGCGGAAAACTGTTTTTT. Its translation is CACSVGQGGKLFF.

Only a few counts were recorded for this clonotype. The V and J genes are TRBV12-5 and TRBJ2-7, with 10 bases identical to TRBD1. Trimming at V came to 4 bases and at J to 0 bases, leaving 9 bases not matched to a gene. The germline V gene encodes CDR1 LGHNT and CDR2 FRNRAP. CDR3 size: 17 residues. CDR3 in amino acids: CASGSSPGQGTSYEQYF. The CDR3 coding sequence is TGTGCTAGTGGTTCTTCTCCGGGACAGGGGACCTCCTACGAGCAGTACTTC.

The chain carries TRBV28 and TRBJ1-4; 9 positions agree with TRBD1. Germline CDR1 and CDR2: MDHEN and SYDVKM. The ends lost 6 bases at V and 8 bases at J; junction bases unmatched: 16. This CDR3 has 17 amino acids. Written as DNA, the CDR3 is TGTGCCAGCAGCCCCACAGGACAGGGGCGGTATGGGGAAAAACTGTTTTTT. Its translation: CASSPTGQGRYGEKLFF. Full variable domain (outside the CDR3, taken from reference TRBV28 and TRBJ1-4): DVKVTQSSRYLVKRTGEKVFLECVQDMDHENMFWYRQDPGLGLRLIYFSYDVKMKEKGDIPEGYSVSREKKERFSLILESASTNQTSMYLCASSPTGQGRYGEKLFFGSGTQLSVL.

This clonotype was recorded a few times. The genes are TRBV28 and TRBJ2-5; D remains ambiguous. CDR1 and CDR2 from the germline V gene are MDHEN and SYDVKM. V lost 4 bases to trimming and J lost 9 bases, with 12 bases between them. The CDR3 length is 12 residues. CDR3 region: CASSSPERSQYF. The CDR3 nucleotides are TGTGCCAGCAGTTCCCCTGAGCGATCCCAGTACTTC.

V gene TRBV20-1 combines with J gene TRBJ2-7, with 7 bases that match TRBD1. Trimming removed 5 bases from V and 7 bases from J; junction bases left unmatched: 11. Germline CDR1 reads DFQATT; CDR2 reads SNEGSKA (reference sequence). The CDR3 extends over 13 amino acids. The CDR3 loop reads CSALPRTGEEQYF. The CDR3 nucleotides read TGCAGTGCTCTTCCACGGACAGGTGAAGAGCAGTACTTC.

The chain links TRBV3-1 to TRBJ1-1; D gene uncertain. Trimming pared 4 bases from V and 0 bases from J, leaving 12 bases between. Germline lookup yields CDR1 LGHDT and CDR2 YNNKEL (reference sequence). The CDR3 totals 15 residues. The CDR3 here is CASSRTASLNTEAFF. The CDR3 DNA is TGTGCCAGCAGCCGGACCGCCTCTTTGAACACTGAAGCTTTCTTT.

The genes are TRBV29-1 and TRBJ2-7, with D possibly matching TRBD1 (5 bases). Germline assignment: CDR1 SQVTM and CDR2 ANQGSEA. The CDR3 has 12 residues. V lost 8 bases to trimming and J lost 6 bases, with 17 bases between them. Here the CDR3 reads CSTRAQGSEQYF. CDR3 DNA sequence: TGCAGCACCCGGGCCCAGGGCTCCGAGCAGTACTTC.

This chain joins TRBV24-1 and TRBJ2-7; D gene ambiguous. Germline-derived CDR1 and CDR2 are KGHDR and SFDVKD. CDR3 size: 14 residues. Trimming stripped 10 bases from V and 6 bases from J, with 21 bases between. The CDR3 sequence is CATGYGPQSGEQYF. The CDR3 coding sequence is TGTGCCACAGGTTACGGACCGCAATCCGGCGAGCAGTACTTC.

V usage is TRBV5-1 and J usage is TRBJ2-1; TRBD1 agrees at 9 bases. The CDR3 runs 18 residues. V shed 0 bases, J shed 5 bases, and the junction held 12 bases outside the gene matches. Germline-derived CDR1 and CDR2 are SGHRS and YFSETQ. CDR3 bases: TGCGCCAGCAGCTTGGCCCAATTTCGGGACAGGGAACACAATGAGCAGTTCTTC. It codes for CASSLAQFRDREHNEQFF.

The chain joins TRBV5-1 to TRBJ2-1; D remains unclear. With the DNA end fitting TRBJ2-7 better, the J assignment may be wrong. The length of the CDR3 is 14 residues. CDR1 and CDR2 from the germline V gene are SGHRS and YFSETQ. The CDR3 DNA reads as TGCGCCAGCAGCTTAACTAATTTTTTCTACGAGCAGTACTTC. This translates into CASSLTNFFYEQYF.

J is TRBJ2-5 and V is TRBV2, with D maybe TRBD2 (6 bases). The length of the CDR3 is 15 residues. Looked up from germline, CDR1 is SNHLY and CDR2 is FYNNEI. Trimming removed 4 bases at V and 7 bases at J, with 19 bases between. CDR3 amino acids: CASSAAGSTYGTQYF. The CDR3 DNA follows: TGTGCCAGCAGTGCAGCGGGCTCAACCTACGGGACCCAGTACTTC.